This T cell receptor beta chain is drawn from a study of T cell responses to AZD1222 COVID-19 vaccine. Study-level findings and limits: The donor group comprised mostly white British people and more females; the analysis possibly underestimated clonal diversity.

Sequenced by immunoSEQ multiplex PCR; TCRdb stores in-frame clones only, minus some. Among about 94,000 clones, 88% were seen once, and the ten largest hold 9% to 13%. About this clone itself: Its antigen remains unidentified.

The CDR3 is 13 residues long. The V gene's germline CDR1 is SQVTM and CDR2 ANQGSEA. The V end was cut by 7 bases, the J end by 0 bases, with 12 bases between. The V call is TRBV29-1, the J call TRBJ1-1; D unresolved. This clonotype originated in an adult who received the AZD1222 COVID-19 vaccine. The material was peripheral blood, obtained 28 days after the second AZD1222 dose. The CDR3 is CSGLDGLNTEAFF. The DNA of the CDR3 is TGCAGCGGACTGGACGGATTGAACACTGAAGCTTTCTTT.